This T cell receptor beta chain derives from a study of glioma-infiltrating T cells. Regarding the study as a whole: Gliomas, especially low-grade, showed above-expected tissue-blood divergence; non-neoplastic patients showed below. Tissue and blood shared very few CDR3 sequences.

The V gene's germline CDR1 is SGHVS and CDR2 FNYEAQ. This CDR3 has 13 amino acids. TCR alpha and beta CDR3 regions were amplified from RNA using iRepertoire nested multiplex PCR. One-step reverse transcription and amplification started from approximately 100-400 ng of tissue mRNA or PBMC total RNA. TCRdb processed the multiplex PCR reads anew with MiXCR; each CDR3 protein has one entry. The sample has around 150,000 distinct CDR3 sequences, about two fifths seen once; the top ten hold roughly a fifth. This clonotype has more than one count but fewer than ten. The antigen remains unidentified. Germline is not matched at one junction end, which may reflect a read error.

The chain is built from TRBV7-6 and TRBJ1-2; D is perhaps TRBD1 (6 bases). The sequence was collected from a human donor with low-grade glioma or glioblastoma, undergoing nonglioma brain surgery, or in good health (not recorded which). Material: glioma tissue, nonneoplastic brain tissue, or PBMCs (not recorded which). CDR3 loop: CARSLGQNYGYTF. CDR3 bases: TGTGCCCGCAGCTTAGGACAGAACTATGGCTACACCTTC.